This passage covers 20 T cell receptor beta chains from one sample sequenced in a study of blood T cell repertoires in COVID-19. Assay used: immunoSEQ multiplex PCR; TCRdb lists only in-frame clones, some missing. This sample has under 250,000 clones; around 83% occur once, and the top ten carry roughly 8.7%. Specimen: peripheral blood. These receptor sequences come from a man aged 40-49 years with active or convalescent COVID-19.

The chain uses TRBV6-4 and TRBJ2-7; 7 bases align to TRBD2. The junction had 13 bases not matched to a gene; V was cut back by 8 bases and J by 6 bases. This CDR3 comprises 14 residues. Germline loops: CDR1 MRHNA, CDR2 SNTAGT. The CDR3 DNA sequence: TGTGCCAGCGGAAGACTAGCTGGTACCCTCGAGCAGTACTTC. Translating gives CASGRLAGTLEQYF.

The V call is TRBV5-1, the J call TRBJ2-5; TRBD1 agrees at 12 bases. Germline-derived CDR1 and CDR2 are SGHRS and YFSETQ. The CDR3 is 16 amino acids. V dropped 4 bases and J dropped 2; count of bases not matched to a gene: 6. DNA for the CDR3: TGCGCCAGCAGCCCGGGACAGGGGGCGCCGCAAGAGACCCAGTACTTC. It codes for CASSPGQGAPQETQYF.

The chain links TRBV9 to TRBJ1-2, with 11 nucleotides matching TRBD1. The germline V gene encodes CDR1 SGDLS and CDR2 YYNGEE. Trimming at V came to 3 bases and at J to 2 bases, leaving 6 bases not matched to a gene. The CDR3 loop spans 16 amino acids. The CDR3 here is CASSASRDRGNYGYTF. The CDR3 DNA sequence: TGTGCCAGCAGCGCGTCCCGGGACAGGGGGAACTATGGCTACACCTTC.

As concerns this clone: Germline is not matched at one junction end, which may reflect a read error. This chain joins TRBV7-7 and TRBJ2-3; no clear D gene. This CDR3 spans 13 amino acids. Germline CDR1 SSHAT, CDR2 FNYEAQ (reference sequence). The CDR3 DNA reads TGTGCTAGCAGCTTGCATCAGAAAGATACGCAGTATTTT. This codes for CASSLHQKDTQYF. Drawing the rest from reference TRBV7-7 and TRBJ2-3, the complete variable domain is GAGVSQSPRYKVTKRGQDVTLRCDPISSHATLYWYQQALGQGPEFLTYFNYEAQPDKSGLPSDRFSAERPEGSISTLTIQRTEQRDSAMYRCASSLHQKDTQYFGPGTRLTVL.

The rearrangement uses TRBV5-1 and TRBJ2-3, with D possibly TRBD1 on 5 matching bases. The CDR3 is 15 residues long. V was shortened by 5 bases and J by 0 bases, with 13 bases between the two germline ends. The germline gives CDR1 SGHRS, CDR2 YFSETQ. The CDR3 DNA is TGCGCCAGCAGAAAAGGGGCATCAAGCACAGATACGCAGTATTTT. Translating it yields CASRKGASSTDTQYF.

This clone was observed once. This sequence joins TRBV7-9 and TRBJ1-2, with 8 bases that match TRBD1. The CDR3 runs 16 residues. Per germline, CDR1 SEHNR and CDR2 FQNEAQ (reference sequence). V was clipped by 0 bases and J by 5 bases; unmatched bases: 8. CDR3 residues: CASSLAVGQGVYGYTF. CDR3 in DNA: TGTGCCAGCAGCTTAGCCGTAGGACAGGGTGTTTATGGCTACACCTTC.

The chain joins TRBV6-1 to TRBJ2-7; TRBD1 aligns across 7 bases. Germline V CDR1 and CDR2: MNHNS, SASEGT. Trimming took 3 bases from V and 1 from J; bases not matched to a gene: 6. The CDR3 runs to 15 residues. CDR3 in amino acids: CASSDPDRESYEQYF. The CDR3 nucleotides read TGTGCCAGCAGTGATCCCGACAGGGAATCCTACGAGCAGTACTTC.

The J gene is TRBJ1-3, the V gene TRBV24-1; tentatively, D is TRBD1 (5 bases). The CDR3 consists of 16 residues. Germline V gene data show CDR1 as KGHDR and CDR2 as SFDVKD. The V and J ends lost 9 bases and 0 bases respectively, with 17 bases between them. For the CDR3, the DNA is TGTGCCACCCGTCGACAGATCCGAGCCTCTGGAAACACCATATATTTT. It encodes CATRRQIRASGNTIYF.

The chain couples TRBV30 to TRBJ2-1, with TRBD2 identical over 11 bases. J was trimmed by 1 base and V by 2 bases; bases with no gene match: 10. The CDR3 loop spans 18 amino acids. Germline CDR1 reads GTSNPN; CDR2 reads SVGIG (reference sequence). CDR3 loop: CAWSLAGGPLGSYNEQFF. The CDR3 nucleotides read TGTGCCTGGAGTTTAGCGGGAGGGCCTTTAGGGTCCTACAATGAGCAGTTCTTC.

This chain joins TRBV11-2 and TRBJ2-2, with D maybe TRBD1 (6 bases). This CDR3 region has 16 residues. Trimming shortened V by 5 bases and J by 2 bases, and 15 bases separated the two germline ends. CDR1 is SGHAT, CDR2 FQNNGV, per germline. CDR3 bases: TGTGCCAGCAGCCGACGGGGACAAGGAAACACCGGGGAGCTGTTTTTT. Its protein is CASSRRGQGNTGELFF.

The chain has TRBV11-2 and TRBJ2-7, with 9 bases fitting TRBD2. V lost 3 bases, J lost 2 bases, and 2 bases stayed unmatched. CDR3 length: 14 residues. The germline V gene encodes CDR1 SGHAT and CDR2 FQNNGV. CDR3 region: CASSFQRGAYEQYF. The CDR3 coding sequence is TGTGCCAGCAGCTTTCAGCGGGGGGCCTACGAGCAGTACTTC.

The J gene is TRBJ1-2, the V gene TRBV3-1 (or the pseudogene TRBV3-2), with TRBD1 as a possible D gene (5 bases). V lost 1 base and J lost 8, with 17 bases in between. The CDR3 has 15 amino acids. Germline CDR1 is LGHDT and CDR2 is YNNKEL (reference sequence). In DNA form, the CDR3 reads TGTGCCAGCAGCCAAGGTTCTTCAGGGTCGGGCGGCTACACCTTC. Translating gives CASSQGSSGSGGYTF.

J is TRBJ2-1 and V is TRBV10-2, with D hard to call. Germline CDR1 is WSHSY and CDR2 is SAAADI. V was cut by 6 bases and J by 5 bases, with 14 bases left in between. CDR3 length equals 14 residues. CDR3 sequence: CASRGTQDHNEQFF. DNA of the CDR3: TGCGCCAGCAGGGGCACTCAAGACCACAATGAGCAGTTCTTC.

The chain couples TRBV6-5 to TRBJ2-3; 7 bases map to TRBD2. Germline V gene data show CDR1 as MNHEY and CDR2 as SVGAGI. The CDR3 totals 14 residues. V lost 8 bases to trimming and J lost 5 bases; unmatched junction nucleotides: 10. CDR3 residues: CASSPGGRVDTQYF. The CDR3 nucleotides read TGTGCCAGCTCCCCGGGGGGTCGGGTAGATACGCAGTATTTT.

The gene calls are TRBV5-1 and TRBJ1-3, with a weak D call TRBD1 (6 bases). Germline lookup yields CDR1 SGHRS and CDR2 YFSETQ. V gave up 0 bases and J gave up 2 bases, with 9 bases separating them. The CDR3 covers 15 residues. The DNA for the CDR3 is TGCGCCAGCAGCTTGGCGGGGGGCGCTGGAAACACCATATATTTT. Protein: CASSLAGGAGNTIYF.

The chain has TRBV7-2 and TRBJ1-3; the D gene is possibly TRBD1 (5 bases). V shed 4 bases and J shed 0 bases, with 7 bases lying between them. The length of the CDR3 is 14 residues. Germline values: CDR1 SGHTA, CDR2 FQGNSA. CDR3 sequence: CASSWGSSGNTIYF. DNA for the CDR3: TGTGCCAGCAGCTGGGGCAGCTCTGGAAACACCATATATTTT.

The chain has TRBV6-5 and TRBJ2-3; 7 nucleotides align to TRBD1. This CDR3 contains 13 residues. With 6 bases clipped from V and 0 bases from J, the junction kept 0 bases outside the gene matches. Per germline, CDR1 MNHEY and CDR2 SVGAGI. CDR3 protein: CASRDRSTDTQYF. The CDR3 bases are TGTGCCAGCAGGGACAGGAGCACAGATACGCAGTATTTT.

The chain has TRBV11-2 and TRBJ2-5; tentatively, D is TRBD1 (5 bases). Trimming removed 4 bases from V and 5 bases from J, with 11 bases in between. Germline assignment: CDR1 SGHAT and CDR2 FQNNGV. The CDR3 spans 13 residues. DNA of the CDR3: TGTGCCAGCAGCTCGGTGGGGCAGGAGACCCAGTACTTC. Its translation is CASSSVGQETQYF. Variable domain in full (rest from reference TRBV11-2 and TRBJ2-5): EAGVAQSPRYKIIEKRQSVAFWCNPISGHATLYWYQQILGQGPKLLIQFQNNGVVDDSQLPKDRFSAERLKGVDSTLKIQPAKLEDSAVYLCASSSVGQETQYFGPGTRLLVL.

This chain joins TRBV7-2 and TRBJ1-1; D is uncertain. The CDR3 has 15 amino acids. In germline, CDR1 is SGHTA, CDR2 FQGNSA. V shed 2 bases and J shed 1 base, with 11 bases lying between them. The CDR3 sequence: CASSLRPSGNTEAFF. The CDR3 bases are TGTGCCAGCAGCTTACGCCCTTCGGGGAACACTGAAGCTTTCTTT.

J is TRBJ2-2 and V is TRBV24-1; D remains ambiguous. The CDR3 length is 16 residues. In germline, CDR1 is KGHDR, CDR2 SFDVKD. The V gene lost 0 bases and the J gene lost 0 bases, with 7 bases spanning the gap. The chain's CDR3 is CATSDLGRSNTGELFF. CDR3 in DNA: TGTGCCACCAGTGATTTGGGCAGATCGAACACCGGGGAGCTGTTTTTT.